Following are 3 T cell receptor beta chains from one sample sequenced in a study of high-grade serous ovarian cancer treatment subgroups. Tumor samples were taken before definitive surgery or chemotherapy. Generated by immunoSEQ multiplex PCR, the TCRdb table keeps only in-frame clones and is missing some. The sample consists of a few thousand clones, 70% to 80% of them appearing once. The sequencing sample was made of tumor tissue. The receptors stem from a human donor with high-grade serous ovarian cancer.

The genes are TRBV7-2 and TRBJ1-5; no definite D call. Germline V gene lookup returns CDR1 SGHTA and CDR2 FQGNSA. Trimming took 1 base from V and 0 from J, leaving 7 bases between them. The length of the CDR3 is 15 residues. CDR3 amino acids: CASSLVGNSNQPQHF. The CDR3 bases are TGTGCCAGCAGCTTAGTCGGGAATAGCAATCAGCCCCAGCATTTT.

The rearrangement links TRBV7-3 to TRBJ2-3, with D hard to call. This CDR3 region has 15 residues. CDR1 and CDR2 (germline): SGHTA, FQGTGA. V gave up 0 bases and J gave up 2 bases, with 9 bases separating them. The CDR3 DNA follows: TGTGCCAGCAGCTTAACGGCGCGGTCCACAGATACGCAGTATTTT. It translates to CASSLTARSTDTQYF.

The rearrangement links TRBV7-9 to TRBJ2-1, with 7 positions matching TRBD1. The CDR3 spans 15 residues. With 5 bases clipped from V and 0 bases from J, the junction kept 4 bases outside the gene matches. Germline CDR1 and CDR2: SEHNR and FQNEAQ (reference sequence). This chain's CDR3 is CASSPNRGSYNEQFF. CDR3 sequence (DNA): TGTGCCAGCAGCCCAAACAGGGGCTCCTACAATGAGCAGTTCTTC.